This T cell receptor beta chain was sequenced for a study of T cells after posttransplantation cyclophosphamide. Control samples came 1 year after myeloablative marrow transplants with methotrexate plus calcineurin inhibitor. V lost 4 bases, J lost 3 bases, and 17 bases lay in between. The V gene's germline CDR1 is SGHRS and CDR2 YFSETQ. The CDR3 sequence is 15 residues long. As to this clone: Antigen: not known.

Assay: immunoSEQ multiplex PCR; the TCRdb copy retains only in-frame clones and omits some. The data hold approximately 15,000 clones, with approximately 80% observed a single time. Study observations and caveats: Donor CD8+ memory clones often dominated recipient blood repertoires at later times. Skin or GI-infiltrating T cells shared few TRB sequences with blood.

The source material was PBMCs, sampled nearly 450 days after allogeneic stem cell transplant with calcineurin inhibitor and methotrexate. The chain uses TRBV5-1 and TRBJ2-7; D is possibly TRBD2 (6 bases). The receptor was isolated from a young adult male patient who received an allogeneic stem cell transplant from an unrelated donor, was CMV-positive, and had acute and chronic GVHD. The graft donor may be the source of some T cells. The CDR3 bases are TGCGCCAGCAGCCAAGATTTTCAGGGAGGCTACGAGCAGTACTTC. Translated: CASSQDFQGGYEQYF.